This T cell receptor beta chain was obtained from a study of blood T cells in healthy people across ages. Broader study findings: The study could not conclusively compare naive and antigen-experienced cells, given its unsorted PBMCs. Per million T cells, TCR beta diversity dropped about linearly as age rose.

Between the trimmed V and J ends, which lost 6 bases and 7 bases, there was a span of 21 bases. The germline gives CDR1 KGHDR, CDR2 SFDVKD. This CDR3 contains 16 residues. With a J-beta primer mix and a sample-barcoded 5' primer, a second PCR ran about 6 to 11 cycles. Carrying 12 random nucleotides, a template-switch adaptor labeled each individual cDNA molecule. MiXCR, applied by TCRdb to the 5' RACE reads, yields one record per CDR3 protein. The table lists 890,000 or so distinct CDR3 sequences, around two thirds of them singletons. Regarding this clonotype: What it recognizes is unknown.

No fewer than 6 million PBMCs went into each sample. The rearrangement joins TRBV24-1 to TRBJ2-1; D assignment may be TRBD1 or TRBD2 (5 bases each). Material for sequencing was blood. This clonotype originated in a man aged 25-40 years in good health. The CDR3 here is CATSLSGLAQGNEQFF. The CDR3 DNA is TGTGCCACCAGTCTATCGGGGCTAGCCCAGGGTAATGAGCAGTTCTTC.